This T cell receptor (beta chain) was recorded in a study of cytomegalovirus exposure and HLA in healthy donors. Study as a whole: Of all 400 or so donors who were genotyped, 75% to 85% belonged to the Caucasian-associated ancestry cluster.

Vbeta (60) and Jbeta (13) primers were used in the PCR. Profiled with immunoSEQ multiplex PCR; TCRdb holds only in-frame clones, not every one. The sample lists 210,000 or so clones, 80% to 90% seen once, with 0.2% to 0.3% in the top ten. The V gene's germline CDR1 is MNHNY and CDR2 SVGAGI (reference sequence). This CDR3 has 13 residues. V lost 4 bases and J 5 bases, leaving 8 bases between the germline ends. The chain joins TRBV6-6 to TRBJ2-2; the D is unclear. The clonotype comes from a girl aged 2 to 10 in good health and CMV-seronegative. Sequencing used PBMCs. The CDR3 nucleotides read TGTGCCAGCAGTTCCCGAGTTACCGGGGAGCTGTTTTTT. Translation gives CASSSRVTGELFF.